This T cell receptor (beta chain) was retrieved from a study of blood T cell repertoires in COVID-19. Study at large: The samples span acute and convalescent COVID-19 from the United States, Italy and Spain. T cells, B-cell-depleted T cells, or PBMCs supplied cDNA or gDNA.

Produced via immunoSEQ multiplex PCR; TCRdb's table is partial and in-frame only. The sample yields over 110,000 clones, roughly 84% seen once. This CDR3 contains 13 residues. Germline CDR1 SGHDT, CDR2 YYEEEE. V shed 3 bases and J shed 4 bases, with 11 bases lying between them. Sequencing input: peripheral blood. The sequence was collected from a man between 60 and 75 years old with active or convalescent COVID-19. V gene TRBV5-6 combines with J gene TRBJ2-7; D is perhaps TRBD1 (6 bases). The CDR3 reads CASSSDSLYEQYF. DNA for the CDR3: TGTGCCAGCAGCTCGGACAGCCTTTACGAGCAGTACTTC.